Listed here are 20 T cell receptor beta chains from one sample, sequenced in a study of cytomegalovirus exposure and HLA in healthy donors. The primer mix had 60 Vbeta and 13 Jbeta primers. The data were produced by immunoSEQ multiplex PCR, yet TCRdb's version contains in-frame clones alone and is incomplete. The sample yields about 140,000 clones, approximately 80% seen once. Sequenced sample: PBMCs. These receptors all come from a man aged 35-49 years in good health and CMV-seronegative.

There are a few counts of this clone. V is TRBV5-3 and J is TRBJ2-7; D is possibly TRBD1 (5 bases). TRBV5-3 counts as an open reading frame of uncertain function. CDR3 length: 14 amino acids. V lost 4 bases and J lost 5, with 16 bases in between. The CDR3 DNA follows: TGTGCCAGAAGCCCCGTCCAGGGAAGAAACGAGCAGTACTTC. The encoded protein is CARSPVQGRNEQYF.

This chain joins TRBV7-9 and TRBJ1-3; D gene ambiguous. The length of the CDR3 is 14 residues. V dropped 2 bases and J dropped 4 bases, with 9 bases sitting between them. The germline CDR1 and CDR2 sequences are SEHNR and FQNEAQ (reference sequence). For the CDR3, the DNA is TGTGCCAGCAGCTTACGAGGTCCGGGAAACACCATATATTTT. Residues: CASSLRGPGNTIYF.

The chain is built from TRBV11-2 and TRBJ2-1; TRBD1 agrees at 12 bases. The CDR3 extends over 14 amino acids. Germline V lookup: CDR1 SGHAT, CDR2 FQNNGV. V shed 5 bases and J 8 bases; nucleotides not matched to a gene: 4. The DNA for the CDR3 is TGTGCCAGCAGCAAGGGGACAGGGGGCGATGAGCAGTTCTTC. Translated: CASSKGTGGDEQFF.

The CDR3 nucleotides read TGTGCCAGCAGTTCTAGGACTAGCGGGACTGATACGCAGTATTTT. Its protein is CASSSRTSGTDTQYF. V gene TRBV27 combines with J gene TRBJ2-3; 12 positions match TRBD2. Trimming removed 4 bases from V and 6 bases from J; junction bases left unmatched: 5. Germline V lookup: CDR1 MNHEY, CDR2 SMNVEV (reference sequence). The CDR3 consists of 15 residues.

This clone has more than one count but fewer than ten. The rearrangement joins TRBV25-1 to TRBJ1-5; 9 positions agree with TRBD1. Per germline, CDR1 MGHDK and CDR2 SYGVNS. The CDR3 has 15 residues. Losses at the gene ends were 3 bases for V and 1 base for J; bases not matched to a gene: 1. CDR3 protein: CASSDGTGSNQPQHF. DNA of the CDR3: TGTGCCAGCAGTGACGGGACAGGGAGCAATCAGCCCCAGCATTTT.

The chain couples TRBV13 to TRBJ2-3; TRBD2 agrees at 11 bases. Trimming cost V 0 bases and J 4 bases; bases outside gene matches: 0. This CDR3 is 15 amino acids long. Per the germline V gene, CDR1 is PRHDT and CDR2 is FYEKMQ (reference sequence). CDR3 DNA sequence: TGTGCCAGCAGCTTAGGACTAGCGGGGGCAGATACGCAGTATTTT. As protein: CASSLGLAGADTQYF.

This clone occurred a few times. The chain has TRBV10-1 and TRBJ2-3; D perhaps matches TRBD1 (6 bases). There are 13 residues in the CDR3. The germline V gene has CDR1 WNHNN and CDR2 SYGVQD (reference sequence). Trimming shortened V by 8 bases and J by 3 bases, and 12 bases separated the two germline ends. CDR3 loop: CASSGQGTDTQYF. The CDR3 DNA is TGCGCCAGCTCTGGGCAGGGGACAGATACGCAGTATTTT.

The chain has TRBV4-3 and TRBJ2-5; 8 bases align to TRBD2. The germline V gene encodes CDR1 LGHNA and CDR2 YSLEER. The CDR3 runs to 17 residues. V trimming: 0 bases; J trimming: 7 bases; junction bases outside the gene matches: 13. The CDR3 spells CASSQDLSGGFWGTQYF. The CDR3 DNA reads as TGCGCCAGCAGCCAAGATCTAAGCGGGGGTTTTTGGGGGACCCAGTACTTC.

The J gene is TRBJ1-4, the V gene TRBV10-3; TRBD1 aligns across 9 bases. The CDR3 has 17 amino acids. Unmatched junction bases numbered 9, after V lost 2 bases and J lost 5 bases. Looked up from germline, CDR1 is ENHRY and CDR2 is SYGVKD. CDR3 protein: CAISEGGQGRINEKLFF. CDR3 bases: TGTGCCATCAGTGAGGGGGGACAGGGACGAATCAATGAAAAACTGTTTTTT.

V and J are TRBV2 and TRBJ2-7; 8 bases line up with TRBD1. J lost 5 bases, V lost 5 bases, and 8 bases had no gene match. CDR3 size: 14 residues. Looked up from germline, CDR1 is SNHLY and CDR2 is FYNNEI. The CDR3 protein is CASSPATGDHEQYF. The CDR3 DNA is TGTGCCAGCAGTCCCGCGACAGGGGACCACGAGCAGTACTTC.

This clone has only one observation. V is TRBV11-1 and J is TRBJ2-1; D is uncertain. The CDR3 is made up of 16 amino acids. The germline V gene encodes CDR1 SGHAT and CDR2 FQDESV (reference sequence). With 5 bases removed from V and 0 bases from J, the gap between germline ends came to 14 bases. CDR3 coding DNA: TGTGCCAGCAGCCCCCAACAGATCTACTCCTACAATGAGCAGTTCTTC. Residues: CASSPQQIYSYNEQFF.

The chain links TRBV7-9 to TRBJ1-1; 9 nucleotides align to TRBD1. The CDR3 has 17 amino acids. Looked up from germline, CDR1 is SEHNR and CDR2 is FQNEAQ (reference sequence). J gave up 1 base and V 4 bases, and 10 bases lay outside the gene matches. The CDR3 DNA follows: TGTGCCAGCAGCTCCAAGCCCTGGGACAGGGAGAACACTGAAGCTTTCTTT. Amino acid sequence: CASSSKPWDRENTEAFF. Full variable domain (missing parts from reference TRBV7-9 and TRBJ1-1): DTGVSQNPRHKITKRGQNVTFRCDPISEHNRLYWYRQTLGQGPEFLTYFQNEAQLEKSRLLSDRFSAERPKGSFSTLEIQRTEQGDSAMYLCASSSKPWDRENTEAFFGQGTRLTVV.

The V gene is TRBV4-2, the J gene TRBJ2-5, with D tentatively TRBD1 (5 bases). CDR1 is LGHNA, CDR2 YNFKEQ, per germline. V shed 2 bases and J shed 3 bases, with 10 bases lying between them. The CDR3 consists of 14 residues. The CDR3 region is CASSQLGQEETQYF. DNA for the CDR3: TGTGCCAGCAGCCAACTAGGACAAGAAGAGACCCAGTACTTC.

The table lists this clone with a few counts. J is TRBJ2-5 and V is TRBV10-3, with 13 bases that match TRBD2. Trimming took 8 bases from V and 5 from J; bases not matched to a gene: 11. This CDR3 contains 16 residues. CDR1 and CDR2 (germline): ENHRY, SYGVKD. This CDR3 is CAIGKSGTSGKETQYF. The CDR3 DNA reads TGTGCCATCGGAAAGTCCGGGACTAGCGGGAAGGAGACCCAGTACTTC.

The rearrangement links TRBV5-6 to TRBJ2-3; 9 bases fit TRBD2. The CDR3 runs 17 residues. CDR1 and CDR2 (germline): SGHDT, YYEEEE. Germline trimming cut 4 bases from V and 1 base from J; bases unmatched to any gene: 10. DNA of the CDR3: TGTGCCAGCAGCCATAGAACGGGCGGGGGGGGCACAGATACGCAGTATTTT. It translates to CASSHRTGGGGTDTQYF.

This clone is a singleton in its sample. The gene calls are TRBV28 and TRBJ1-5, with 7 bases fitting TRBD1. CDR3 length: 16 residues. CDR1 is MDHEN and CDR2 is SYDVKM in the germline V gene. The J segment lost 0 bases and the V segment lost 0 bases, leaving 2 bases of the junction unmatched. Written as DNA, the CDR3 is TGTGCCAGCAGTTTATGGGGGACAGCTAGCAATCAGCCCCAGCATTTT. It yields the protein CASSLWGTASNQPQHF.

J is TRBJ1-1 and V is TRBV2; no reliable D call. The CDR3 length is 15 residues. The germline CDR1 and CDR2 sequences are SNHLY and FYNNEI. V was shortened by 4 bases and J by 1 base, with 13 bases between the two germline ends. Here the CDR3 DNA reads TGTGCCAGCAGTGTTTTCGGTCCTAAGAACACTGAAGCTTTCTTT. This encodes CASSVFGPKNTEAFF.

CDR3 DNA sequence: TGTGCCATCAGTGAGTCCCGGGGGGACTCAGGGCAGCCCCAGCATTTT. Its protein is CAISESRGDSGQPQHF. The V and J genes are TRBV10-3 and TRBJ1-5; D may be TRBD1 (5 bases). CDR3 size: 16 residues. V was shortened by 0 bases and J by 7 bases, with 16 bases between the two germline ends. Germline V gene lookup returns CDR1 ENHRY and CDR2 SYGVKD.

V gene TRBV6-5 combines with J gene TRBJ2-3; 7 nucleotides match TRBD1. After removal of 6 bases from V and 2 bases from J, the junction contained 8 bases not matched to a gene. From germline, CDR1 is MNHEY and CDR2 SVGAGI. The CDR3 has 15 residues. The CDR3 is CASSQSGQTTDTQYF. The CDR3 DNA sequence: TGTGCCAGCAGCCAATCGGGACAGACCACAGATACGCAGTATTTT.

V usage is TRBV29-1 and J usage is TRBJ2-2; TRBD1 might be the D (5 bases). The CDR3 loop spans 13 amino acids. Germline V gene sequence: CDR1 SQVTM, CDR2 ANQGSEA. The V gene lost 4 bases and the J gene lost 5 bases, with 11 bases spanning the gap. The CDR3 protein is CSVGAQGTGELFF. CDR3 bases: TGCAGCGTTGGGGCGCAGGGAACCGGGGAGCTGTTTTTT.